This passage covers 2 T cell receptor beta chains from one sample sequenced in a study of identical twins. TCRdb processed the 5' RACE reads anew with MiXCR; each CDR3 protein has one entry. The sample carries just over 450,000 distinct CDR3 sequences, 12% to 15% recorded once. These data also formed part of another study, on yellow fever vaccine responses in identical twins.

The sample comprised CD4+ T cells sorted from blood. The receptors stem from a woman aged 18-29 years in good health.

V is TRBV11-3 and J is TRBJ2-6, with 9 bases aligning to TRBD2. Losses at the gene ends were 4 bases for V and 2 bases for J; bases not matched to a gene: 18. Germline CDR1 is SGHNT and CDR2 is YENEEA. This CDR3 spans 21 amino acids. The CDR3 bases are TGTGCCAGCAGCTCTTTTAGCGGGGGCCCCTCGCTCGACGCTGGGGCCAACGTCCTGACTTTC. Its protein product is CASSSFSGGPSLDAGANVLTF.

This clonotype was counted only a few times. V is TRBV28 and J is TRBJ2-1; D is possibly TRBD2 (5 bases). Germline V gene data show CDR1 as MDHEN and CDR2 as SYDVKM. Trimming removed 6 bases from V and 3 bases from J, with 12 bases in between. The CDR3 spans 14 residues. The CDR3 region has the DNA TGTGCCAGCAGGCCTGTCCGGGGCTACAATGAGCAGTTCTTC. Translation: CASRPVRGYNEQFF.